This T cell receptor beta chain came from a study of blood T cell repertoires in COVID-19. Study summary: Collection of acute and convalescent COVID-19 samples took place in the United States, Italy and Spain. PBMCs, B-cell-depleted T cells, or T cells were the source of the cDNA or gDNA that made up the material.

The CDR3 has 15 residues. V lost 0 bases to trimming and J lost 3 bases, with 10 bases between them. CDR1 is SEHNR, CDR2 FQNEAQ, per germline (reference sequence). Authors' data handling: Researchers report that nucleated cell counts were estimated from reference gene primer amplification. Sequencing used immunoSEQ multiplex PCR; TCRdb keeps in-frame clones, though not all of them. That table furnishes V, J and clone size, whereas the DNA furnished D and trimming. The data hold tens of thousands of clones, with approximately 84% observed a single time. This clone was observed a single time. The rearrangement links TRBV7-9 to TRBJ2-3; no clear D. This TCR was sampled from a man in his 70s with acute or convalescent COVID-19. What was sequenced was peripheral blood. Here the CDR3 DNA reads TGTGCCAGCAGCTTAGCGAGTCCTACTACAGATACGCAGTATTTT. Its translation is CASSLASPTTDTQYF.